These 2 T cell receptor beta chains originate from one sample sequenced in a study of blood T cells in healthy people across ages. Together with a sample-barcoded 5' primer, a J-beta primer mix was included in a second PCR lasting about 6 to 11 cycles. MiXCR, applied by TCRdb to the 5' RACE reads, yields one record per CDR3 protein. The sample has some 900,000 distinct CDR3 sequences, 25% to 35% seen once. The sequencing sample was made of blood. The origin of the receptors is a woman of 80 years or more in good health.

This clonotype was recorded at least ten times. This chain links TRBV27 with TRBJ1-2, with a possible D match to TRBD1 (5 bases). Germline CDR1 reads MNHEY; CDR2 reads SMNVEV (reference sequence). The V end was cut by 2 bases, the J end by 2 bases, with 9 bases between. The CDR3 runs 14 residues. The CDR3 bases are TGTGCCAGCAGTTTAACGAGGGGCAACTATGGCTACACCTTC. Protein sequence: CASSLTRGNYGYTF.

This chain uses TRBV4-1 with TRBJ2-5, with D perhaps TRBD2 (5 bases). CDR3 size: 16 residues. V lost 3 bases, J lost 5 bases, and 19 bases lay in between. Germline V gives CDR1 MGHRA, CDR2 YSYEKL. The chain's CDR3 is CASSQGRLASRETQYF. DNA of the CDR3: TGCGCCAGCAGCCAGGGGAGACTCGCCTCGCGGGAGACCCAGTACTTC.